Below are 12 T cell receptor beta chains sequenced from a single sample in a study of cytomegalovirus exposure and HLA in healthy donors. A multiplex PCR was run with 60 Vbeta primers and 13 Jbeta primers. TCRdb keeps only in-frame clones here, not all; method: immunoSEQ multiplex PCR. The sample shows some 150,000 clones, roughly 65% of them seen only once. Sequenced: PBMCs. Receptors were obtained from a man in his sixties in good health and CMV-seronegative.

The chain is built from TRBV18 and TRBJ2-7; D gene ambiguous. The CDR3 consists of 14 residues. Germline CDR1 and CDR2: KGHSH and LQKENI. V gave up 3 bases and J gave up 2 bases, with 11 bases separating them. The CDR3 sequence is CASSPAGTTYEQYF. The DNA for the CDR3 is TGTGCCAGCTCACCGGCAGGTACCACCTACGAGCAGTACTTC.

The V call is TRBV5-1, the J call TRBJ1-3; D is uncertain. The CDR3 covers 14 residues. V shed 0 bases and J shed 4 bases, with 8 bases lying between them. The germline V gene encodes CDR1 SGHRS and CDR2 YFSETQ. CDR3 in amino acids: CASSLAGGGNTIYF. In DNA form, the CDR3 reads TGCGCCAGCAGCTTGGCCGGAGGAGGAAACACCATATATTTT.

The V call is TRBV10-3, the J call TRBJ2-7, with D uncertain. Germline CDR1 reads ENHRY; CDR2 reads SYGVKD. V lost 6 bases to trimming and J lost 0 bases, with 6 bases between them. The CDR3 spans 12 residues. CDR3 region: CAISVLSYEQYF. The DNA of the CDR3 is TGTGCCATCAGCGTTCTCTCCTACGAGCAGTACTTC.

The chain is built from TRBV7-9 and TRBJ2-5; possibly TRBD1 for D (5 bases). Germline CDR1 reads SEHNR; CDR2 reads FQNEAQ (reference sequence). This CDR3 spans 16 amino acids. V gave up 1 base and J gave up 0 bases, with 12 bases separating them. The CDR3 bases are TGTGCCAGCAGCTTAGGCAGGGATACGTACCAAGAGACCCAGTACTTC. It yields the protein CASSLGRDTYQETQYF.

This clone was observed a single time. CDR3 nucleotide sequence: TGTGCCAGCAGCTTGAGTGGGGGAGGAGGGAAAGAGATGGGTCAGCCCCAGCATTTT. Its translation is CASSLSGGGGKEMGQPQHF. The chain employs TRBV5-5 and TRBJ1-5; tentatively, D is TRBD1 (5 bases). The V gene lost 1 base and the J gene lost 6 bases, with 26 bases spanning the gap. The V gene's germline CDR1 is SGHKS and CDR2 YYEKEE (reference sequence). This CDR3 spans 19 amino acids.

This chain joins TRBV5-4 and TRBJ2-3, with D tentatively TRBD2 (6 bases). CDR1 is SGHNT, CDR2 YYREEE, per germline (reference sequence). This CDR3 region has 15 residues. V lost 3 bases to trimming and J lost 0 bases, with 11 bases between them. Here the CDR3 DNA reads TGTGCCAGCAGCTCGGGGGACTGGAGCACAGATACGCAGTATTTT. Its protein product is CASSSGDWSTDTQYF.

This clone has only one observation. The chain combines TRBV28 with TRBJ2-3; 11 bases align to TRBD2. CDR1 is MDHEN and CDR2 is SYDVKM in the germline V gene. The CDR3 extends over 16 amino acids. The V gene end was trimmed by 4 bases and the J gene end by 4 bases; junction bases not matched to a gene: 7. CDR3 loop: CASSSLIAGGADTQYF. DNA of the CDR3: TGTGCCAGCAGTTCCCTTATAGCGGGAGGGGCAGATACGCAGTATTTT. Looking up the rest from reference TRBV28 and TRBJ2-3 gives the full variable domain: DVKVTQSSRYLVKRTGEKVFLECVQDMDHENMFWYRQDPGLGLRLIYFSYDVKMKEKGDIPEGYSVSREKKERFSLILESASTNQTSMYLCASSSLIAGGADTQYFGPGTRLTVL.

This clone has only one observation. The V and J genes are TRBV30 and TRBJ1-4; a weak D match, TRBD1 (6 bases). The CDR3 spans 15 residues. V lost 2 bases to trimming and J lost 1 base, with 11 bases between them. CDR1 and CDR2 from the germline V gene are GTSNPN and SVGIG (reference sequence). This chain's CDR3 is CAWSSDSRTNEKLFF. The CDR3 region has the DNA TGTGCCTGGAGTTCGGACAGCAGAACTAATGAAAAACTGTTTTTT.

V is TRBV7-9 and J is TRBJ1-4, with a tentative D call TRBD1 (5 bases). Between the trimmed V and J ends, which lost 8 bases and 7 bases, there was a span of 14 bases. The CDR3 is 13 amino acids. Germline assignment: CDR1 SEHNR and CDR2 FQNEAQ (reference sequence). CDR3 DNA: TGTGCCAGCCAGGGAGGTTCGATTGAAAAACTGTTTTTT. Translating gives CASQGGSIEKLFF.

The rearrangement joins TRBV5-4 to TRBJ1-2, with D hard to call. V shed 4 bases and J shed 5 bases, with 15 bases lying between them. The CDR3 runs to 14 residues. Germline V gene sequence: CDR1 SGHNT, CDR2 YYREEE (reference sequence). In DNA, the CDR3 is TGTGCCAGCAGCCACCCGCGGAGGTGGTATGGCTACACCTTC. Its protein product is CASSHPRRWYGYTF.

This clone was counted only a few times. Other nucleotide sequences in the sample specify the same CDR3. V gene TRBV19 combines with J gene TRBJ1-4, with TRBD1 matching 8 bases. Per the germline V gene, CDR1 is LNHDA and CDR2 is SQIVND (reference sequence). This CDR3 contains 14 residues. V dropped 4 bases and J dropped 5; count of bases not matched to a gene: 3. The chain's CDR3 is CASSTGTGNEKLFF. Here the CDR3 DNA reads TGTGCCAGTAGTACCGGGACAGGCAATGAAAAACTGTTTTTT.

The V gene is TRBV19, the J gene TRBJ2-7, with 8 bases matching TRBD2. In germline, CDR1 is LNHDA, CDR2 SQIVND (reference sequence). After removal of 5 bases from V and 2 bases from J, the junction contained 11 bases not matched to a gene. The CDR3 contains 16 residues. This CDR3 is CASSFGEKAGAYEQYF. CDR3 DNA sequence: TGTGCCAGTAGTTTCGGGGAGAAAGCGGGGGCCTACGAGCAGTACTTC.